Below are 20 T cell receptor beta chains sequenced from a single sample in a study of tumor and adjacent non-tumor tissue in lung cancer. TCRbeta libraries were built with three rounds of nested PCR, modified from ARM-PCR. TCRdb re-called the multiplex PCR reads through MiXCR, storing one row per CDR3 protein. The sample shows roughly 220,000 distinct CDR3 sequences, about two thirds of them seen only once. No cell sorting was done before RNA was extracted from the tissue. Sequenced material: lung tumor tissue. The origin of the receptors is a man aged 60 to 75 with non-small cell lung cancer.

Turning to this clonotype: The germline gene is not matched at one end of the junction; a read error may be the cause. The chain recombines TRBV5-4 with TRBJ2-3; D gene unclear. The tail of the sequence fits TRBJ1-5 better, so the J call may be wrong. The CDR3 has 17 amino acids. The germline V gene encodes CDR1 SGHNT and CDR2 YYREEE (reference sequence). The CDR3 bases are TGTGCCTGCAGCTTGAAACCCGGGATTAGAGAAACAGATACACAGCATTTT. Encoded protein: CACSLKPGIRETDTQHF.

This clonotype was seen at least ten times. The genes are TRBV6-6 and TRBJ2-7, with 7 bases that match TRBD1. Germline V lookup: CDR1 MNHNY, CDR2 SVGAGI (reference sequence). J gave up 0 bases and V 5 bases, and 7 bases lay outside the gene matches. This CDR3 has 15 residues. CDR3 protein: CASSPGQVSSYEQYF. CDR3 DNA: TGTGCCAGCAGTCCCGGACAGGTCAGCTCCTACGAGCAGTACTTC.

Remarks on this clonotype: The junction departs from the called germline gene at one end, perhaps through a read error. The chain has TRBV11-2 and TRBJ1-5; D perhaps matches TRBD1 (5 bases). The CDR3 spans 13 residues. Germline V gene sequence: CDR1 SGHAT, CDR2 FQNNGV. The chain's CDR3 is CASCLNQGQPQHF. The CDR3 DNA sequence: TGTGCCAGCTGCTTAAATCAGGGTCAGCCCCAGCATTTT.

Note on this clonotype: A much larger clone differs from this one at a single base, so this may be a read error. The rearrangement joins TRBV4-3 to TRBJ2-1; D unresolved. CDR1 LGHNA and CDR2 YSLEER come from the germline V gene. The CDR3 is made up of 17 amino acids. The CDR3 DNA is TGCCCCAGCAGCCAAGTTGGCGGTCAAGGCTCCTACAATGAGCAGTTCTTC. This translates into CPSSQVGGQGSYNEQFF.

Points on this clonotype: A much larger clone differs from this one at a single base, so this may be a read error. CDR3 loop: CASSDPVFVNIQYF. CDR3 in DNA: TGTGCCAGCAGTGACCCAGTGTTCGTGAACATTCAGTACTTC. This chain uses TRBV6-1 with TRBJ2-4; unclear D gene. V lost 3 bases and J 7 bases, leaving 13 bases between the germline ends. CDR1 and CDR2 (germline): MNHNS, SASEGT. The CDR3 loop spans 14 amino acids.

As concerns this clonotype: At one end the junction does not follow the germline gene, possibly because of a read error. CDR3 residues: CASRSRIITDTRYF. Here the CDR3 DNA reads TGTGCCAGCAGATCAAGGATTATAACAGATACGCGGTATTTT. V is TRBV11-2 and J is TRBJ2-3; unclear D gene. Germline values: CDR1 SGHAT, CDR2 FQNNGV. This CDR3 has 14 residues.

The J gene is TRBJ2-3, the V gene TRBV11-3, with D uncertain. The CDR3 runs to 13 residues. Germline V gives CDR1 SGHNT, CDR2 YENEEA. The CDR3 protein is CANSLGFSDTQYF. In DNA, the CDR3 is TGTGCTAACAGCTTAGGTTTTTCAGATACGCAGTATTTT.

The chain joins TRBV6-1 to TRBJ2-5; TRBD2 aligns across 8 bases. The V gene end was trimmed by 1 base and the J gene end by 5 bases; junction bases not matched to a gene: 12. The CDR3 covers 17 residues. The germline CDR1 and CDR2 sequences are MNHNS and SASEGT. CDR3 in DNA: TGTGCCAGCAGTGAAGGGATACCGGGACTAGGGGGGGAGACCCAGTACTTC. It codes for CASSEGIPGLGGETQYF.

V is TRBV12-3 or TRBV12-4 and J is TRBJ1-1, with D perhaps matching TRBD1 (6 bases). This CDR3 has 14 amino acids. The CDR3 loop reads CAGSWQGMNTEAFF. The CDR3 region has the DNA TGTGCAGGCAGTTGGCAGGGGATGAACACTGAAGCTTTCTTT.

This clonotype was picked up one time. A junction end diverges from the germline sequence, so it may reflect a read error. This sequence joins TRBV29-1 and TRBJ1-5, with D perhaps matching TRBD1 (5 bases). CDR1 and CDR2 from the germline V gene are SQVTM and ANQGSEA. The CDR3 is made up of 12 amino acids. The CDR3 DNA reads TGCAGCGCACGGGACGTCGATCAGCCCCGGCATTTT. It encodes CSARDVDQPRHF. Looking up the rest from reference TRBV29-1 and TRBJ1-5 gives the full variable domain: SAVISQKPSRDICQRGTSLTIQCQVDSQVTMMFWYRQQPGQSLTLIATANQGSEATYESGFVIDKFPISRPNLTFSTLTVSNMSPEDSSIYLCSARDVDQPRHFGDGTRLSIL.

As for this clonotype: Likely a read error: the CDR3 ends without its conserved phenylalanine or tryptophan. CDR3 in DNA: TGTGCCAGCAGCCGGACAGCCTATAATTCATCCCTCCACCTT. Encoded protein: CASSRTAYNSSLHL. V gene TRBV6-1 combines with J gene TRBJ1-6, with a possible D match to TRBD1 (6 bases). The germline V gene has CDR1 MNHNS and CDR2 SASEGT. CDR3 length: 14 amino acids.

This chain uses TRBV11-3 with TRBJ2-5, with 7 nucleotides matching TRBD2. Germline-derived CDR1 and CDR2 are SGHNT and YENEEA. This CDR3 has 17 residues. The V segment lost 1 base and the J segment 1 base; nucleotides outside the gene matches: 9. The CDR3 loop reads CASSLGPSGVSQETQYF. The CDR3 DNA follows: TGTGCCAGCAGCTTAGGGCCCAGCGGGGTGTCCCAAGAGACCCAGTACTTC.

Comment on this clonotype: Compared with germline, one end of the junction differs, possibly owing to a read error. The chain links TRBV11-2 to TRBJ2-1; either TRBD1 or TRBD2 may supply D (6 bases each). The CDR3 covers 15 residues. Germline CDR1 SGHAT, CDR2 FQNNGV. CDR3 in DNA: TGTGTTAGCAGCTTAGACAGGACTAACAGCAATGAACAGTTCTTC. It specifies CVSSLDRTNSNEQFF.

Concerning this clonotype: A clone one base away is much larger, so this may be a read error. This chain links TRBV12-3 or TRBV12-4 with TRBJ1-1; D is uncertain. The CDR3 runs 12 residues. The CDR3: CAGSFKVRVAFF. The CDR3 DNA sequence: TGTGCCGGCAGCTTTAAGGTCCGTGTAGCTTTCTTT.

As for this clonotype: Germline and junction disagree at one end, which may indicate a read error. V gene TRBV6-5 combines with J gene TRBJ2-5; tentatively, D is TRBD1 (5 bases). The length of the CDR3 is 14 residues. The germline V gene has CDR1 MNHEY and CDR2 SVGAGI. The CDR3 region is CTSREGLAEEAQYF. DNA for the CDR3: TGTACCAGCAGGGAAGGGTTGGCCGAAGAGGCCCAGTACTTC.

The CDR3 here is CASNSAFYNRQFF. In DNA, the CDR3 is TGTGCCAGCAACTCCGCATTTTACAATAGGCAGTTCTTC. This chain connects TRBV11-2 to TRBJ2-1; D uncertain. The CDR3 contains 13 residues. Between the trimmed V and J ends, which lost 7 bases and 12 bases, there was a span of 19 bases. The V gene's germline CDR1 is SGHAT and CDR2 FQNNGV.

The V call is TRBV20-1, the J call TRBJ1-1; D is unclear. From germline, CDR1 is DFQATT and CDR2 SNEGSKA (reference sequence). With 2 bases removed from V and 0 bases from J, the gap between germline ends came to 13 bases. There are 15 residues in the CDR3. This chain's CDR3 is CSARSRLGVNTEAFF. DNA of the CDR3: TGCAGTGCTAGATCACGACTGGGAGTGAACACTGAAGCTTTCTTT.

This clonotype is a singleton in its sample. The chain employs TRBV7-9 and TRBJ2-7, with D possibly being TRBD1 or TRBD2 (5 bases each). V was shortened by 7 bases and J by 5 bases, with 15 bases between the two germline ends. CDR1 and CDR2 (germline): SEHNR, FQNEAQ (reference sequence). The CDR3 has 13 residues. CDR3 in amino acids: CASTKAGDHEQYF. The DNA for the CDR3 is TGTGCCAGCACCAAGGCTGGGGACCACGAGCAGTACTTC.

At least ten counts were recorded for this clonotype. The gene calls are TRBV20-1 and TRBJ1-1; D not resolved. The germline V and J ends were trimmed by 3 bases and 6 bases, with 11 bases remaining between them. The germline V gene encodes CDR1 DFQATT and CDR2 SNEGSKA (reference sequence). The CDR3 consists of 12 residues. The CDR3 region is CSASTRVSEAFF. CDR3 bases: TGCAGTGCTAGCACCCGGGTCTCTGAAGCTTTCTTT.

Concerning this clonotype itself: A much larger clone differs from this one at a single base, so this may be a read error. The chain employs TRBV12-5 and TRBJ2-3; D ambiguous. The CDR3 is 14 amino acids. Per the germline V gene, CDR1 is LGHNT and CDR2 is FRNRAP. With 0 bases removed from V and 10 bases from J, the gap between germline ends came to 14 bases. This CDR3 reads CASGLVSVSDSQYF. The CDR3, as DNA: TGTGCTAGTGGTTTGGTATCTGTCTCCGATTCGCAGTATTTT.